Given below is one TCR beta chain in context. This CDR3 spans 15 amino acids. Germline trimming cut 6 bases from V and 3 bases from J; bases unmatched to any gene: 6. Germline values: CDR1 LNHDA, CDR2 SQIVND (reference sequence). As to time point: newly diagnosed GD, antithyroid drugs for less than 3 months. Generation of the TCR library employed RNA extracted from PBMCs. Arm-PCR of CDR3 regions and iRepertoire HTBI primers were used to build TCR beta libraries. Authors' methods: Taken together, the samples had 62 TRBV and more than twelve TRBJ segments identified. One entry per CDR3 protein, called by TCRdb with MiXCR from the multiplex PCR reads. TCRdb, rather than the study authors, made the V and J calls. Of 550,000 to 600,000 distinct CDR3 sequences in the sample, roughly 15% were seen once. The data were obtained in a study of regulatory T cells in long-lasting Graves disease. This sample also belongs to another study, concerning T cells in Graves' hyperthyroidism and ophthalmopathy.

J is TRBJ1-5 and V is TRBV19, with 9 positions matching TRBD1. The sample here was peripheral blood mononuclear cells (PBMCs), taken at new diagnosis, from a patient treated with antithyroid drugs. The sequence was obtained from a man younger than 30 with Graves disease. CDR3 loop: CASSETGGYNQPQHF. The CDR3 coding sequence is TGTGCCAGTAGCGAAACAGGGGGCTACAATCAGCCCCAGCATTTT.